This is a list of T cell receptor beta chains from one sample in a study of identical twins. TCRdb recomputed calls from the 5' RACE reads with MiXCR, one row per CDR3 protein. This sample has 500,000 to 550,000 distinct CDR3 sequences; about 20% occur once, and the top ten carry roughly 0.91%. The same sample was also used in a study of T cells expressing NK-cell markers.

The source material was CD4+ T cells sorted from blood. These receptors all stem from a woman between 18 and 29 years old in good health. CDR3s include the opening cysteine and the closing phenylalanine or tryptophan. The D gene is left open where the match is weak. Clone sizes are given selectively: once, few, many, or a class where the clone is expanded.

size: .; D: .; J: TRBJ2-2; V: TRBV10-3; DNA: TGTGCCATCAGTGAGGACATAAGGGAGCTGTTTTTT; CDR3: CAISEDIRELFF
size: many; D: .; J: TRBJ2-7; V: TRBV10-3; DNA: TGTGCCATCGGGGGAAGGGATTACGAGCAGTACTTC; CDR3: CAIGGRDYEQYF
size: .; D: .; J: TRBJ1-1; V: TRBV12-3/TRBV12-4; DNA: TGTGCCAGCAGTTTACTTCTCTCGAGGGGAGCTTTCTTT; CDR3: CASSLLLSRGAFF
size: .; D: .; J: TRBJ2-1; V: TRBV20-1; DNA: TGCAGTGCTAGTCAAAGGGGTGGAGTAGATGAGCAGTTCTTC; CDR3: CSASQRGGVDEQFF
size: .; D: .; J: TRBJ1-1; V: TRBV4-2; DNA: TGTGCCAGCAGCCAAATGCTTCACCTTCCGAACACTGAAGCTTTCTTT; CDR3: CASSQMLHLPNTEAFF
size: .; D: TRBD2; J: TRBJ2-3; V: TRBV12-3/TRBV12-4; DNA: TGTGCCAGCAGTCATGCAGACCGGGGACTAGGAGCGTATTTT; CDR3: CASSHADRGLGAYF
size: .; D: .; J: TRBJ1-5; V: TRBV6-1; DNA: TGTGCCAGCAAGGCTAGGGCCAATCAGCCCCAGCATTTT; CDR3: CASKARANQPQHF
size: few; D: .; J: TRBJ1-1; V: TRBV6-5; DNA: TGTGCCAGCAGTTCCCCACATGAGAACACTGAAGCTTTCTTT; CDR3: CASSSPHENTEAFF
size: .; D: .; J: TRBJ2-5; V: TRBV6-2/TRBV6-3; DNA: TGTGCCAGCAGTTACAGGGACAAGAAAGAGACCCAGTACTTC; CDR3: CASSYRDKKETQYF
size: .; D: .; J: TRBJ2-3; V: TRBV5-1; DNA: TGCGCCAGCAGCTGGCAAAGCACAGATACGCAGTATTTT; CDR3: CASSWQSTDTQYF
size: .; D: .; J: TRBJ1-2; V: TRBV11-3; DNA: TGTGCCAGCAGCCCCGGACGGGGATCCTATGGCTACACCTTC; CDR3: CASSPGRGSYGYTF
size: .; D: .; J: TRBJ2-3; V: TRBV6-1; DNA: TGTGCCAGCAGTGAAATGAGTTCCAGGGATACGCAGTATTTT; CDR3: CASSEMSSRDTQYF
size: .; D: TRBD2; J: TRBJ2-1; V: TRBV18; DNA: TGTGCCAGCTCACCACGGAGGACTAGCGGGGGGTCCACCTACAATGAGCAGTTCTTC; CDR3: CASSPRRTSGGSTYNEQFF
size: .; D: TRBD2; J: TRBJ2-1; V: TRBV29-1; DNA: TGCAGCGGGGTACCCCCGGGGGGAGCCTACAATGAGCAGTTCTTC; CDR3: CSGVPPGGAYNEQFF
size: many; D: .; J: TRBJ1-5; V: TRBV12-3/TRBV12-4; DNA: TGTGCCAGCAGTTTGGAGTTGAGCAATCAGCCCCAGCATTTT; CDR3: CASSLELSNQPQHF
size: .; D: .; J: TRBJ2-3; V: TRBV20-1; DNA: TGCAGTGGGTACGAGGGGGTCACAGATACGCAGTATTTT; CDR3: CSGYEGVTDTQYF
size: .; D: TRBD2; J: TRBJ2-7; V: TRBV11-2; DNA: TGTGCCAGCAGCCCATGGACTAGGAACTACGAGCAGTACTTC; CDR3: CASSPWTRNYEQYF
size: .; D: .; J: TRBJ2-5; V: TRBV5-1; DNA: TGCGCCAGCAGCTTGGATAGCGGCCAAGAGACCCAGTACTTC; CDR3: CASSLDSGQETQYF
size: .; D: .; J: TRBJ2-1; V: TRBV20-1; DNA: TGCAGTGCTAGTGGGGGGGGGGCCTTAGGTGAGCAGTTCTTC; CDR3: CSASGGGALGEQFF
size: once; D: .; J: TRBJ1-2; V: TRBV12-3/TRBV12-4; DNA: TGTGCCAGCATTACAGCTGGACGTAACTATGGCTACACCTTC; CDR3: CASITAGRNYGYTF
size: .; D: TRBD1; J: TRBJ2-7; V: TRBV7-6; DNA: TGTGCCAGCAGCCCACAACAGGGGGCCTACGAGCAGTACTTC; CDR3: CASSPQQGAYEQYF
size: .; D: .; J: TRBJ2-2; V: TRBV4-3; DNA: TGCGCCAGCCAGAGCTACACCGGGGAGCTGTTTTTT; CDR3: CASQSYTGELFF
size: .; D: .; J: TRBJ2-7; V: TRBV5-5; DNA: TGTGCCAGCAGCTTGGGGGCCGGGACTTTATCCTACGAGCAGTACTTC; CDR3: CASSLGAGTLSYEQYF
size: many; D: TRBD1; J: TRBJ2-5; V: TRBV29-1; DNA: TGCAGCGCCGAAGGGACAGAACAAGAGACCCAGTACTTC; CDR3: CSAEGTEQETQYF
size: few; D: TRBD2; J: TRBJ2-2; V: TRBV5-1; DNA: TGCGCCAGCAGCTCGACTAGCGGGGCGAACACCGGGGAGCTGTTTTTT; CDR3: CASSSTSGANTGELFF
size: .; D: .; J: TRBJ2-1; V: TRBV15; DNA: TGTGCCACCAGCAGATACAGGGCCCAGGAGCAGTTCTTC; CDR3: CATSRYRAQEQFF
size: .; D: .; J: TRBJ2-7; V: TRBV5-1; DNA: TGCGCCAGCAGCGTAGACACCATGGTGTACTTC; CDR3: CASSVDTMVYF
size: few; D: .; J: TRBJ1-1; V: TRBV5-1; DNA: TGCGCCAGCAGACAGGCAGGTGCTAACACTGAAGCTTTCTTT; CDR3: CASRQAGANTEAFF
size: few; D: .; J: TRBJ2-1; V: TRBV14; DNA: TGTGCCAGCAGCCAATTAGGAGGGTACAATGAGCAGTTCTTC; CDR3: CASSQLGGYNEQFF
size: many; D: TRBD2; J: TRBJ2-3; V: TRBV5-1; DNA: TGCGCCAGCAGGGGCGGACTAGCGGGAGCCGATACGCAGTATTTT; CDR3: CASRGGLAGADTQYF
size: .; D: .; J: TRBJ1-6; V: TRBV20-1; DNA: TGCAGTGCCACTCTTGGGAATTGGGCCCTCCACTTT; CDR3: CSATLGNWALHF
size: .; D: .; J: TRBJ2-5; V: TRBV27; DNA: TGTGCCAGCAGTTTCCCCCGAGGGACCCAGTACTTC; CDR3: CASSFPRGTQYF
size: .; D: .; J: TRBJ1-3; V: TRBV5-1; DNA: TGCGCCAGCAGCTTGGGGGACTCTGGAAACACCATATATTTT; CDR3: CASSLGDSGNTIYF
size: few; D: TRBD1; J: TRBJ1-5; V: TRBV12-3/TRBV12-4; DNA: TGTGCCAGCAGGGACAGGGGAGCTCAGCCCCAGCATTTT; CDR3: CASRDRGAQPQHF
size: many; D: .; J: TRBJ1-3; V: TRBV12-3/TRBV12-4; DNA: TGTGCCAGCAGCACGACCGGATCTGGAAACACCATATATTTT; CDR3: CASSTTGSGNTIYF
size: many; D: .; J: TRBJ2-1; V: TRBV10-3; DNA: TGTGCCATCACGGGTAGCGGAACCTACAATGAGCAGTTCTTC; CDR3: CAITGSGTYNEQFF
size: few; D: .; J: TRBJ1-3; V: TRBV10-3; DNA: TGTGCCATCAGTGCCGTTTCTGGAAACACCATATATTTT; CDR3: CAISAVSGNTIYF
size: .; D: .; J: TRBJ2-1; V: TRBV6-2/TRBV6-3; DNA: TGTGCCAGCAGTTTGGCCACCGACTGGAGCTCCTACAATGAGCAGTTCTTC; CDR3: CASSLATDWSSYNEQFF
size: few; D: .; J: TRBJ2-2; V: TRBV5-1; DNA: TGCGCCAGCAGCGGAGGGACGCTACAGAAGTTGGAGCTGTTTTTT; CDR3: CASSGGTLQKLELFF
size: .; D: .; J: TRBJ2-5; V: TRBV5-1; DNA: TGCGCCAGCAGCTTGGCTCTGGCGACCGTAGAGACCCAGTACTTC; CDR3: CASSLALATVETQYF
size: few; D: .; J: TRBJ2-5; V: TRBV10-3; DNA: TGTGCCATCGGTGCATCCGAAGAGACCCAGTACTTC; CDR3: CAIGASEETQYF
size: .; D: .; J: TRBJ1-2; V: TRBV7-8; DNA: TGTGCCAGCAGCCCCGGGCGCCCCTATGGCTACACCTTC; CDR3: CASSPGRPYGYTF